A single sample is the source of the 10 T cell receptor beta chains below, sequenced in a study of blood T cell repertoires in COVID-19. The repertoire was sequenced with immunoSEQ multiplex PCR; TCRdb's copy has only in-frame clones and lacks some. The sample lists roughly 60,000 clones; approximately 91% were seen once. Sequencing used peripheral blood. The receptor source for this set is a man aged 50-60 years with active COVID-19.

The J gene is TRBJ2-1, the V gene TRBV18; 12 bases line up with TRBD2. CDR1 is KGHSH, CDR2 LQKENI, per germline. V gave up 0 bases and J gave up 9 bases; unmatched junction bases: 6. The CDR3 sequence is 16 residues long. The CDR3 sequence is CASSPPASGGAGEQFF. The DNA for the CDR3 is TGTGCCAGCTCACCACCAGCTAGCGGGGGGGCCGGTGAGCAGTTCTTC.

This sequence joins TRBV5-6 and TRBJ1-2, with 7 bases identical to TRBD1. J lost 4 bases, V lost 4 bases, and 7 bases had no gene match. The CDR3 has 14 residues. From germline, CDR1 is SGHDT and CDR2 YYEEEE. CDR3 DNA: TGTGCCAGCAGCCCCCTCGACAGGGCCTATGGCTACACCTTC. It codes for CASSPLDRAYGYTF.

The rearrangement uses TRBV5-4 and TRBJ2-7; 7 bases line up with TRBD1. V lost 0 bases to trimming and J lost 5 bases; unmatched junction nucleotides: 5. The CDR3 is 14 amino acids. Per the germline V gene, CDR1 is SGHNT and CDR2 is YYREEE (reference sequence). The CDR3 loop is CASSLVGGKDEQYF. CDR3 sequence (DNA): TGTGCCAGCAGCTTGGTAGGGGGCAAAGACGAGCAGTACTTC.

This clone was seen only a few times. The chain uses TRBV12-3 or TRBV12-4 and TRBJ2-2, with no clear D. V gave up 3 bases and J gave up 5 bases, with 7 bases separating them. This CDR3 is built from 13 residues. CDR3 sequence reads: CASSFRLTGELFF. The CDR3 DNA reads TGTGCCAGCAGTTTCCGGTTAACCGGGGAGCTGTTTTTT.

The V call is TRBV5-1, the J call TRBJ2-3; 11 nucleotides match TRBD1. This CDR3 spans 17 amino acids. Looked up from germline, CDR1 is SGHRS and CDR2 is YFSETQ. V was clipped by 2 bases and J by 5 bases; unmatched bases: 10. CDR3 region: CASSFTYSDRGQDTQYF. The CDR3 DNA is TGCGCCAGCAGCTTCACATACTCGGACAGGGGGCAAGATACGCAGTATTTT.

The CDR3 reads CAIGGGSSGNTIYF. The CDR3 nucleotides are TGTGCCATCGGGGGGGGGAGCTCTGGAAACACCATATATTTT. This rearrangement joins TRBV10-3 to TRBJ1-3, with D possibly TRBD1 on 5 matching bases. Trimming took off 8 bases at V and 0 bases at J, with 11 bases between the two ends. The CDR3 spans 14 residues. Germline loops: CDR1 ENHRY, CDR2 SYGVKD.

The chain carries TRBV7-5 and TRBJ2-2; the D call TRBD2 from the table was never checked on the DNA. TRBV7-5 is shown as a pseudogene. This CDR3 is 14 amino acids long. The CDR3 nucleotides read TGTGCCCCCGTGGCGGTACGAGACACCGGGGAGCTGTTTTTT. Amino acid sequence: CAPVAVRDTGELFF.

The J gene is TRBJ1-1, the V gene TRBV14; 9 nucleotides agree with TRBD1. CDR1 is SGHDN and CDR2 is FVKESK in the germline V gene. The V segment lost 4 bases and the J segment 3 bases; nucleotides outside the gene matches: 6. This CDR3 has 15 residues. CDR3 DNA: TGTGCCAGCAGCCCGACCGACAGGGGGGACACTGAAGCTTTCTTT. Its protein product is CASSPTDRGDTEAFF.

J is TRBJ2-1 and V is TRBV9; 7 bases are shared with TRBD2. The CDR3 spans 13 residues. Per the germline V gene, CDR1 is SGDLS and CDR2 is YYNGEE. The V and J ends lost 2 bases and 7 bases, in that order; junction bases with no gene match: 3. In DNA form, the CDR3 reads TGTGCCAGCAGCGTCGGGACTACAAATGAGCAGTTCTTC. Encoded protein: CASSVGTTNEQFF.

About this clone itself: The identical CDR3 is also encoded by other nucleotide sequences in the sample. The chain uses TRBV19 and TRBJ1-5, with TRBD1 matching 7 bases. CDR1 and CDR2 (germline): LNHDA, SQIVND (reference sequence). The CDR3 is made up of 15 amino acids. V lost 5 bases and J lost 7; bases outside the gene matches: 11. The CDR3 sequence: CASSPQKTGNQPQHF. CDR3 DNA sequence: TGTGCCAGTAGTCCCCAAAAGACAGGGAACCAGCCCCAGCATTTT.